The T cell receptor (beta chain) described here comes from a study of tumor-infiltrating lymphocytes in primary liver carcinoma. Study-wide background: Sample counts of productive TCRbeta reads spanned roughly 3.65 to 7.13 million; these counts were similar across tissue types. Study observations and caveats: The 250 largest clones made up significantly more of tumor than blood repertoires (p = 0.039).

With respect to this clonotype: The antigen remains undetermined.

Between about 20 and 30 mg of unsorted bulk tissue served as the source from which RNA and DNA were co-extracted. Samples were taken from five separate regions (per tumor). This CDR3 has 15 residues. V gave up 5 bases and J gave up 4 bases; unmatched junction bases: 7. Per germline, CDR1 MDHEN and CDR2 SYDVKM. Using a constant-region primer together with ProtoScript II reverse transcriptase, TCR beta cDNA was made from approximately 0.55 ug of total RNA. Libraries for TCR beta were built through three nested multiplex PCR rounds, which together made up a slightly modified ARM-PCR procedure. Primers for the first two PCR rounds were TRBV1-TRBV30 forward primers and a C-beta reverse primer (roughly 10 cycles per round). One entry per CDR3 protein, called by TCRdb with MiXCR from the multiplex PCR reads. The data show some 110,000 distinct CDR3 sequences, 50% to 80% seen once.

The clonotype originates from a woman aged 60-70 years with primary liver carcinoma and hepatitis B virus infection. Sequenced: liver tumor tissue from sampling region 3. Subset reported: tumor region T3, left-lateral pole. The gene calls are TRBV28 and TRBJ1-5, with TRBD1 identical over 8 bases. The CDR3 is CASSTPGQANQPQHF. Here the CDR3 DNA reads TGTGCCAGCAGTACCCCGGGACAGGCTAATCAGCCCCAGCATTTT.